This TCR beta chain emerged from a study of STAT3 mutations in large granular lymphocyte leukemia. The study, taken as a whole, reports: At least one immunodominant TCR beta clonotype appeared in every T-cell large granular lymphocyte leukemia patient.

The protocol was immunoSEQ multiplex PCR, while the TCRdb copy is restricted to in-frame clones and leaves out a portion. Among tens of thousands of clones listed, approximately 78% were seen once. Of note for this clone: The antigen is undetermined.

The sample was PBMCs. This TCR was sampled from a human donor with T large granular lymphocyte leukemia. Some clones in this sample may be carry-over from other donors' samples.

Here the CDR3 DNA reads TGTGCCAGTAACGGACAGCTGAACACTGAAGCTTTCTTT. Translating gives CASNGQLNTEAFF. V and J are TRBV19 and TRBJ1-1; a weak D match, TRBD1 (6 bases). The germline CDR1 and CDR2 sequences are LNHDA and SQIVND (reference sequence). The CDR3 consists of 13 residues. V was pared by 7 bases and J by 0 bases, with 9 bases between.